This TCR beta chain stems from a study of metastatic and nonmetastatic thyroid tumors. Trimming left V 5 bases short and J 1 base short, with 12 bases between. The germline gives CDR1 MNHNS, CDR2 SASEGT. The CDR3 is made up of 14 amino acids. With MiXCR, TCRdb reprocessed the PCR reads. The table lists over 25,000 clones, around 7.4% of them singletons. All patients were untreated before thyroid surgery. This sequence originates from a female donor with papillary thyroid cancer or a benign thyroid nodule (not recorded which). Some clones in this sample may be carry-over from other donors' samples. Sample: blood. This chain uses TRBV6-1 with TRBJ2-7; tentative D call: TRBD2 (5 bases). The CDR3 sequence is CASSPSRGSYEQYF. The CDR3 DNA follows: TGTGCCAGCAGTCCTTCCAGAGGGTCCTACGAGCAGTACTTC.